This TCR beta chain was captured by sequencing in a study of vaccination and CD4 T cells after COVID-19. Study-level information: Two of the convalescents were Hispanic, and convalescents were six males and four females.

V lost 1 base, J lost 2 bases, and 8 bases lay in between. The CDR3 runs 14 residues. In germline, CDR1 is DFQATT, CDR2 SNEGSKA (reference sequence). Regarding treatment: roughly ten-day PBMC culture with coronavirus spike peptide pools or control peptides (ViraFEST assay). To note about this clonotype: Its antigen is not known.

CD4+ T cells that had been cultured provided DNA sequenced with the Oncomine TCR Beta short-read assay. Each CDR3 protein is one row after TCRdb ran MiXCR on the PCR reads. The sample carries about 14,000 distinct CDR3 sequences, over 45% recorded once. The sample comprised CD4+ T cells from blood, cultured in vitro. The chain links TRBV20-1 to TRBJ1-4; possibly TRBD1 for D (6 bases). The source is a human donor who had recovered from COVID-19. CDR3 residues: CSARGGATNEKLFF. DNA for the CDR3: TGCAGTGCTAGAGGGGGGGCGACTAATGAAAAACTGTTTTTT.